These 24 T cell receptor beta chains originate from one sample sequenced in a study of vaccination effects on CD4 cells after COVID-19. The data were produced by immunoSEQ multiplex PCR, yet TCRdb's version contains in-frame clones alone and is incomplete. The data contain approximately 40,000 clones, approximately 82% of them seen just once; the ten biggest clones take up approximately 3.8%. The antigens these receptors bind are not known. Subsequent to a culture period of 10 to 11 days, CD4+ T cells were isolated. A positive SARS-CoV-2 PCR test fell between March and December 2020. Two-dose vaccination with either BNT162b2 or mRNA-1273 was given to the participants. The material was CD4+ T cells from PBMCs cultured without peptide, obtained after COVID-19 vaccination. The receptors shown here come from a human donor who had a prior SARS-CoV-2 infection.

The genes are TRBV5-5 and TRBJ2-5; a possible D gene is TRBD2 (5 bases). Germline V gene sequence: CDR1 SGHKS, CDR2 YYEKEE (reference sequence). This CDR3 has 15 amino acids. V lost 0 bases and J lost 5, with 14 bases in between. This CDR3 reads CASSLVFSSWETQYF. CDR3 DNA sequence: TGTGCCAGCAGCTTGGTCTTTTCTAGCTGGGAGACCCAGTACTTC.

V is TRBV18 and J is TRBJ2-1; a weak D match, TRBD1 (6 bases). This CDR3 is built from 16 residues. Trimming left V 5 bases short and J 5 bases short, with 19 bases between. Germline lookup yields CDR1 KGHSH and CDR2 LQKENI. This chain's CDR3 is CASSILQGTGHNEQFF. CDR3 DNA: TGTGCCAGCTCAATCCTACAGGGTACAGGCCACAATGAGCAGTTCTTC.

The rearrangement joins TRBV12-3 or TRBV12-4 to TRBJ1-1; D not certain. Trimming took 2 bases from V and 0 from J, leaving 4 bases between them. The CDR3 runs to 13 residues. DNA for the CDR3: TGTGCCAGCAGTTTACGGGTGAACACTGAAGCTTTCTTT. Protein sequence: CASSLRVNTEAFF.

The chain is built from TRBV18 and TRBJ2-2; 9 bases are shared with TRBD1. The V gene end was trimmed by 1 base and the J gene end by 0 bases; junction bases not matched to a gene: 3. Germline CDR1 is KGHSH and CDR2 is LQKENI. The CDR3 consists of 17 residues. CDR3 loop: CASSPLTGGSNTGELFF. CDR3 coding DNA: TGTGCCAGCTCACCACTGACAGGGGGGTCGAACACCGGGGAGCTGTTTTTT.

The CDR3 DNA follows: TGTGCCAGCAGCAAGGACAGAGCCGGCACAGATACGCAGTATTTT. Residues: CASSKDRAGTDTQYF. J is TRBJ2-3 and V is TRBV7-3, with a possible D match to TRBD1 (6 bases). The CDR3 spans 15 residues. Germline V gene lookup returns CDR1 SGHTA and CDR2 FQGTGA. Trimming took off 5 bases at V and 1 base at J, with 13 bases between the two ends.

This chain connects TRBV18 to TRBJ2-1; TRBD2 matches at 10 bases. Per germline, CDR1 KGHSH and CDR2 LQKENI. J gave up 14 bases and V 3 bases, and 13 bases lay outside the gene matches. The CDR3 is 15 amino acids. CDR3 region: CASSPGPVLAGEEFF. Written as DNA, the CDR3 is TGTGCCAGCTCACCGGGACCGGTGCTAGCGGGAGAAGAGTTCTTC.

This clone was recorded only once. V is TRBV5-1 and J is TRBJ2-1, with a tentative D call TRBD2 (6 bases). Germline values: CDR1 SGHRS, CDR2 YFSETQ. This CDR3 comprises 13 residues. Trimming took 4 bases from V and 8 from J, leaving 13 bases between them. The CDR3 is CASSPGVRDEQFF. DNA of the CDR3: TGCGCCAGCAGCCCGGGGGTAAGGGATGAGCAGTTCTTC. The full variable domain, rest sourced from reference TRBV5-1 and TRBJ2-1, is KAGVTQTPRYLIKTRGQQVTLSCSPISGHRSVSWYQQTPGQGLQFLFEYFSETQRNKGNFPGRFSGRQFSNSRSEMNVSTLELGDSALYLCASSPGVRDEQFFGPGTRLTVL.

The chain employs TRBV2 and TRBJ1-2; D unclear. The CDR3 has 13 amino acids. Trimming removed 1 base from V and 2 bases from J, with 5 bases in between. Germline assignment: CDR1 SNHLY and CDR2 FYNNEI. The CDR3: CASSEDWNYGYTF. In nucleotides, the CDR3 is TGTGCCAGCAGTGAAGATTGGAACTATGGCTACACCTTC. Filled out from reference TRBV2 and TRBJ1-2, the complete variable domain reads EPEVTQTPSHQVTQMGQEVILRCVPISNHLYFYWYRQILGQKVEFLVSFYNNEISEKSEIFDDQFSVERPDGSNFTLKIRSTKLEDSAMYFCASSEDWNYGYTFGSGTRLTVV.

The rearrangement joins TRBV19 to TRBJ1-1; TRBD1 matches at 11 bases. Germline values: CDR1 LNHDA, CDR2 SQIVND (reference sequence). The ends lost 6 bases at V and 5 bases at J; junction bases unmatched: 14. This CDR3 region has 17 residues. CDR3 region: CASSSGTGGGLGTEAFF. Here the CDR3 DNA reads TGTGCCAGTAGCTCCGGGACAGGGGGAGGTCTGGGGACTGAAGCTTTCTTT.

The genes are TRBV7-6 and TRBJ2-1; TRBD2 agrees at 10 bases. The CDR3 runs 17 residues. The V gene end was trimmed by 4 bases and the J gene end by 0 bases; junction bases not matched to a gene: 6. Germline V gene sequence: CDR1 SGHVS, CDR2 FNYEAQ. The CDR3 region is CASSSIQRGGSYNEQFF. The DNA of the CDR3 is TGTGCCAGCAGCTCCATACAGCGGGGGGGCTCCTACAATGAGCAGTTCTTC.

CDR3 loop: CASSIWGQRGSGNTIYF. CDR3 DNA: TGTGCCAGTAGTATATGGGGACAGCGGGGCTCTGGAAACACCATATATTTT. The V call is TRBV19, the J call TRBJ1-3; 7 positions match TRBD1. Germline values: CDR1 LNHDA, CDR2 SQIVND (reference sequence). With V trimmed by 2 bases and J by 0 bases, 7 bases remained unmatched. The CDR3 runs 17 residues.

The V and J genes are TRBV2 and TRBJ1-5; 9 bases are shared with TRBD1. J lost 5 bases, V lost 5 bases, and 4 bases had no gene match. The CDR3 has 14 residues. Germline lookup yields CDR1 SNHLY and CDR2 FYNNEI. Here the CDR3 DNA reads TGTGCCAGCAGTTGGGGACAGGGCGATCAGCCCCAGCATTTT. Translating it yields CASSWGQGDQPQHF.

V gene TRBV7-2 combines with J gene TRBJ1-2; TRBD1 aligns across 11 bases. Germline CDR1 and CDR2: SGHTA and FQGNSA. The CDR3 is 15 amino acids. V lost 5 bases, J lost 3 bases, and 5 bases stayed unmatched. CDR3 coding DNA: TGTGCCAGCAGCGCCCGGACAGGGGGCGACTATGGCTACACCTTC. Translating it yields CASSARTGGDYGYTF.

The rearrangement uses TRBV11-3 and TRBJ2-1, with 11 bases matching TRBD2. The CDR3 runs to 15 residues. The ends lost 5 bases at V and 7 bases at J; junction bases unmatched: 7. Per germline, CDR1 SGHNT and CDR2 YENEEA. For the CDR3, the DNA is TGTGCCAGCAGCACCCGACTAGCGGGAAGGAATGAGCAGTTCTTC. Encoded protein: CASSTRLAGRNEQFF.

J is TRBJ2-7 and V is TRBV3-1 (or the pseudogene TRBV3-2); D gene ambiguous. There are 16 residues in the CDR3. V lost 3 bases, J lost 3 bases, and 18 bases lay in between. The germline V gene encodes CDR1 LGHDT and CDR2 YNNKEL (reference sequence). CDR3 coding DNA: TGTGCCAGCAGCCACCCTCCCGACCCCTGCTACTACGAGCAGTACTTC. This gives the protein CASSHPPDPCYYEQYF.

The chain employs TRBV11-2 and TRBJ2-1; 10 bases align to TRBD2. The CDR3 has 15 amino acids. Germline values: CDR1 SGHAT, CDR2 FQNNGV. V gave up 3 bases and J gave up 2 bases; unmatched junction bases: 1. Here the CDR3 DNA reads TGTGCCAGCAGCTTCGGACTAGCGGCCTACAATGAGCAGTTCTTC. It specifies CASSFGLAAYNEQFF.

This sequence joins TRBV19 and TRBJ1-6; 12 nucleotides line up with TRBD1. This CDR3 region has 13 residues. The trim removed 8 bases at V and 9 bases at J, leaving 2 bases unmatched. CDR1 LNHDA and CDR2 SQIVND come from the germline V gene (reference sequence). CDR3 bases: TGTGCCAGTCGGGACAGGGGGCGTTCACCCCTCCACTTT. This translates into CASRDRGRSPLHF.

V and J are TRBV29-1 and TRBJ2-7; 7 bases agree with TRBD1. The CDR3 sequence is 14 residues long. The V gene's germline CDR1 is SQVTM and CDR2 ANQGSEA. Trimming removed 7 bases from V and 0 bases from J; junction bases left unmatched: 9. The CDR3: CSAGQRGPSYEQYF. The CDR3 DNA follows: TGCAGCGCGGGACAGAGGGGGCCCTCCTACGAGCAGTACTTC.

The chain uses TRBV19 and TRBJ1-1; D remains unclear. Deletions cut 8 bases from V and 5 bases from J, with 9 bases between. CDR1 and CDR2 (germline): LNHDA, SQIVND (reference sequence). This CDR3 contains 11 residues. CDR3 nucleotide sequence: TGTGCCAGTTGGGAGTGGACTGAAGCTTTCTTT. This codes for CASWEWTEAFF.

V and J are TRBV5-1 and TRBJ2-1; 9 positions agree with TRBD2. Germline CDR1 reads SGHRS; CDR2 reads YFSETQ. With V trimmed by 4 bases and J by 9 bases, 11 bases remained unmatched. The CDR3 contains 15 residues. The chain's CDR3 is CASSETLAGYSEQFF. The CDR3 nucleotides read TGCGCCAGCAGCGAAACTCTAGCGGGGTATAGTGAGCAGTTCTTC.

The chain combines TRBV7-9 with TRBJ2-3; TRBD2 agrees at 11 bases. The CDR3 has 15 residues. Germline V lookup: CDR1 SEHNR, CDR2 FQNEAQ (reference sequence). J was trimmed by 2 bases and V by 5 bases; bases with no gene match: 3. The CDR3 here is CASSQGLADTDTQYF. DNA of the CDR3: TGTGCCAGCAGCCAGGGACTAGCGGACACAGATACGCAGTATTTT.

The chain carries TRBV19 and TRBJ2-1; TRBD1 agrees at 9 bases. CDR1 is LNHDA, CDR2 SQIVND, per germline (reference sequence). The V and J ends lost 1 base and 5 bases, in that order; junction bases with no gene match: 9. The CDR3 is 17 residues long. The CDR3 spells CASSIGTGTGLHNEQFF. DNA of the CDR3: TGTGCCAGTAGTATAGGTACCGGGACAGGGTTACACAATGAGCAGTTCTTC.

The CDR3 spells CASSLYTSPTGFF. In nucleotides, the CDR3 is TGTGCCAGCAGCCTCTATACGAGCCCGACGGGGTTCTTC. The V gene is TRBV7-2, the J gene TRBJ2-1; no firm D call. The CDR3 has 13 amino acids. Trimming removed 5 bases at V and 15 bases at J, with 20 bases between. Germline CDR1 and CDR2: SGHTA and FQGNSA.

V gene TRBV6-6 combines with J gene TRBJ1-1; no reliable D call. V lost 2 bases to trimming and J lost 0 bases, with 10 bases between them. The CDR3 consists of 15 residues. Germline V gene sequence: CDR1 MNHNY, CDR2 SVGAGI (reference sequence). In nucleotides, the CDR3 is TGTGCCAGCAGTTACACGGCTGGGCTGAACACTGAAGCTTTCTTT. This sequence encodes CASSYTAGLNTEAFF.